One and the same sample provided the 9 T cell receptor beta chains below, sequenced in a study of molecular identifiers for immune sequencing clone quantification. TCRdb re-called the PCR reads through MiXCR, storing one row per CDR3 protein. Of roughly 320,000 distinct CDR3 sequences in the sample, 20% to 25% were seen once. Sequenced: naive CD8+ T cells from blood, with Jurkat cell RNA spiked in. Specified subset: FACS-sorted CD8+CD4-CCR7+CD45RA+ naive T cells. The receptors originated from a human donor in good health. Some libraries in this study had Jurkat cell RNA spiked in.

Notes on this clonotype: Just one base apart from a much larger clone, this may be a read error. This chain joins TRBV25-1 and TRBJ1-1, with 7 bases fitting TRBD1. The CDR3 is 11 amino acids. V lost 7 bases, J lost 6 bases, and 2 bases stayed unmatched. Germline V gene data show CDR1 as MGHDK and CDR2 as SYGVNS. The CDR3, as DNA: TGTGCCAGCACAGGGGGAGCTGAAGCTTTCTTT. Amino acids: CASTGGAEAFF. Complete variable domain (other parts from reference TRBV25-1 and TRBJ1-1): EADIYQTPRYLVIGTGKKITLECSQTMGHDKMYWYQQDPGMELHLIHYSYGVNSTEKGDLSSESTVSRIRTEHFPLTLESARPSHTSQYLCASTGGAEAFFGQGTRLTVV.

As to this clonotype: One junction end does not reproduce the germline sequence, and a read error may be involved. The genes are TRBV7-3 and TRBJ2-3; D could derive from TRBD1 or TRBD2 (5 bases each). CDR1 SGHTA and CDR2 FQGTGA come from the germline V gene. The CDR3 runs to 17 residues. The DNA of the CDR3 is TGTACCAGCAGCTTAGGTTTGGGGACCCAGTACACAGATACGCAGTATTTT. Translation: CTSSLGLGTQYTDTQYF.

This chain connects TRBV12-5 to TRBJ2-2; D not resolved. Looked up from germline, CDR1 is LGHNT and CDR2 is FRNRAP. Deletions cut 0 bases from V and 6 bases from J, with 5 bases between. CDR3 length: 13 amino acids. The CDR3 here is CASGLVSAGELFF. The CDR3 DNA sequence: TGTGCTAGTGGTTTGGTATCTGCCGGGGAGCTGTTTTTT.

Ten or more counts support this clonotype. The rearrangement links TRBV6-5 to TRBJ2-1; 9 nucleotides agree with TRBD1. From germline, CDR1 is MNHEY and CDR2 SVGAGI. CDR3 length: 16 amino acids. Trimming at V came to 2 bases and at J to 0 bases, leaving 2 bases not matched to a gene. The DNA of the CDR3 is TGTGCCAGCAGTTACGGGACAGGGAGCTCCTACAATGAGCAGTTCTTC. It encodes CASSYGTGSSYNEQFF.

Regarding this clonotype: A read error is possible here, since a much larger clone lies one base away. The J gene is TRBJ2-1, the V gene TRBV24-1; D unresolved. Germline V gene data show CDR1 as KGHDR and CDR2 as SFDVKD. The CDR3 contains 13 residues. The CDR3 is CAASDWNGNEQFF. CDR3 DNA sequence: TGTGCCGCCAGTGACTGGAATGGCAATGAGCAGTTCTTC.

This clonotype was picked up many times. This chain joins TRBV7-9 and TRBJ2-3, with no clear D. The V gene's germline CDR1 is SEHNR and CDR2 FQNEAQ (reference sequence). V was trimmed by 4 bases and J by 6 bases, leaving 11 bases between them. This CDR3 is 13 amino acids long. CDR3 sequence: CASSSQQADTQYF. The DNA of the CDR3 is TGTGCCAGCAGCTCCCAGCAGGCGGATACGCAGTATTTT.

As to this clonotype: A read error may be the cause here, since a much bigger clone is one base away. V is TRBV19 and J is TRBJ1-6; D is unresolved. Trimming cost V 6 bases and J 11 bases, with 11 bases left between them. This CDR3 contains 12 residues. The germline V gene has CDR1 LNHDA and CDR2 SQIVND (reference sequence). This CDR3 is CASSPGDTPLHF. For the CDR3, the DNA is TGTGCCAGTAGCCCTGGGGATACACCCCTCCACTTT.

The chain combines TRBV19 with TRBJ2-3; no definite D call. This CDR3 comprises 15 residues. Germline CDR1 and CDR2: LNHDA and SQIVND (reference sequence). V gave up 5 bases and J gave up 6 bases, with 18 bases separating them. CDR3: CASSFSPRIEDTQYF. CDR3 nucleotides: TGTGCCAGTAGTTTTAGCCCGAGGATCGAGGATACGCAGTATTTT.

The rearrangement links TRBV3-1 to TRBJ2-7, with TRBD2 as a possible D gene (6 bases). CDR1 is LGHDT and CDR2 is YNNKEL in the germline V gene (reference sequence). This CDR3 has 15 residues. V was shortened by 3 bases and J by 4 bases, with 16 bases between the two germline ends. In nucleotides, the CDR3 is TGTGCCAGCAGCCAGCCCGCCGCAGGGAGGTACGAGCAGTACTTC. This gives the protein CASSQPAAGRYEQYF.